Listed below are T cell receptor beta chains from one sample, sequenced in a study of CD8+ T cells in alopecia areata. Produced via immunoSEQ multiplex PCR; TCRdb's table is partial and in-frame only. The table has more than 95,000 clones, approximately 58% seen once. The sample comprised CD4+ T cells sorted from blood. These TCRs come from a human donor in good health. CDR3s include the opening cysteine and the closing phenylalanine or tryptophan. D genes are given only for firm matches. The listing skips clone size in some rows; elsewhere it reads once, few, many or a size class.

V gene	J gene	clone size	D gene	CDR3 DNA	CDR3 protein
TRBV5-4	TRBJ1-2	NA	TRBD1	TGTGCCAGCAGCTTACCGGGACAGGACGGCTACACCTTC	CASSLPGQDGYTF
TRBV29-1	TRBJ1-3	NA	NA	TGCAGCGTTGAGTACGGAAACACCATATATTTT	CSVEYGNTIYF
TRBV2	TRBJ1-2	NA	NA	TGTGCCAGCAGCAATGGGCAGGGAGTCTATGGCTACACCTTC	CASSNGQGVYGYTF
TRBV18	TRBJ1-1	NA	NA	TGTGCCAGCTCATCACAGGGCATGAACACTGAAGCTTTCTTT	CASSSQGMNTEAFF
TRBV11-2	TRBJ1-1	NA	TRBD1	TGTGCTAGCAGATCCGGACAGGCGAACACTGAAGCTTTCTTT	CASRSGQANTEAFF
TRBV28	TRBJ2-1	few	NA	TGTGCCAGCAGTCCTAGAACGGATTGGGGTGAGCAGTTCTTC	CASSPRTDWGEQFF
TRBV4-1	TRBJ1-6	NA	NA	TGCGCCAGCAGCCAAGGGAGAGGGCGGGGACGCTCACCCCTCCACTTT	CASSQGRGRGRSPLHF
TRBV2	TRBJ2-2	NA	NA	TGTGCCAGCGGGTCGGACACCGGGGAGCTGTTTTTT	CASGSDTGELFF
TRBV30	TRBJ2-7	few	TRBD2	TGTGCCTGGAGTCATAGCGGGGGACCTCTGTACTTC	CAWSHSGGPLYF
TRBV19	TRBJ2-1	NA	NA	TGTGTCGACAGCGGCAATGAGCAGTTCTTC	CVDSGNEQFF
TRBV9	TRBJ1-2	few	NA	TGTGCCAGCAGCCAAGGGGAGTACTATGGCTACACCTTC	CASSQGEYYGYTF
TRBV2	TRBJ1-1	NA	NA	TGTGCCAGCAGTGGGGGCTCAAACACTGAAGCTTTCTTT	CASSGGSNTEAFF
TRBV29-1	TRBJ2-1	few	NA	TGCAGCGTTGGAGGACACCAAAACAATGAGCAGTTCTTC	CSVGGHQNNEQFF
TRBV5-1	TRBJ1-2	NA	NA	TGCGCCAGCAGCTTGGGGGGGCTCAACTATGGCTACACCTTC	CASSLGGLNYGYTF
TRBV7-2	TRBJ2-5	few	NA	TGTGCCAGCAGCTTAGGACGAGCCGAAGAGACCCAGTACTTC	CASSLGRAEETQYF
TRBV4-1	TRBJ1-1	many	TRBD1	TGCGCCAGCAGCCAAGCCGACAGGGAGAACACTGAAGCTTTCTTT	CASSQADRENTEAFF
TRBV30	TRBJ1-1	NA	NA	TGTGCCTGGGGCCTGCGAGGGAACACTGAAGCTTTCTTT	CAWGLRGNTEAFF